These 13 T cell receptor beta chains share one sample of origin, sequenced in a study of cytomegalovirus exposure and HLA in healthy donors. Amplification used 60 Vbeta primers and 13 Jbeta primers. Using immunoSEQ multiplex PCR, the repertoire was profiled, and TCRdb retains in-frame clones only, with some absent. The sample records tens of thousands of clones, approximately 65% being singletons. The specimen was PBMCs. Every receptor here comes from a male donor in good health and CMV-seropositive.

V gene TRBV14 combines with J gene TRBJ2-1; 8 nucleotides match TRBD2. The length of the CDR3 is 15 residues. Germline CDR1 reads SGHDN; CDR2 reads FVKESK. V lost 5 bases to trimming and J lost 3 bases; unmatched junction nucleotides: 6. Written as DNA, the CDR3 is TGTGCCAGCAGCTCACTAGCGGCCCACTACAATGAGCAGTTCTTC. Translated, it gives CASSSLAAHYNEQFF.

This rearrangement joins TRBV13 to TRBJ2-7, with TRBD2 matching over 9 bases. This CDR3 region has 14 residues. Germline CDR1 PRHDT, CDR2 FYEKMQ (reference sequence). V dropped 2 bases and J dropped 4; count of bases not matched to a gene: 3. The CDR3, as DNA: TGTGCCAGCAGCTTACGCCTAGCGGGGTACGAGCAGTACTTC. This codes for CASSLRLAGYEQYF.

This clone appeared a few times. The J gene is TRBJ2-1, the V gene TRBV5-1; D unresolved. Germline CDR1 reads SGHRS; CDR2 reads YFSETQ. This CDR3 comprises 11 residues. V lost 4 bases, J lost 8 bases, and 7 bases lay in between. The CDR3 DNA is TGCGCCAGCAGCCTTGAGGATGAGCAGTTCTTC. It is translated as CASSLEDEQFF.

V is TRBV9 and J is TRBJ1-1; tentative D call: TRBD1 (5 bases). The CDR3 loop spans 14 amino acids. V shed 3 bases and J shed 0 bases, with 9 bases lying between them. Germline V lookup: CDR1 SGDLS, CDR2 YYNGEE. The CDR3 nucleotides are TGTGCCAGCAGCGCCAGGGACTTGAACACTGAAGCTTTCTTT. Its protein product is CASSARDLNTEAFF.

The chain recombines TRBV6-1 with TRBJ1-2, with D possibly being TRBD1 (6 bases). Trimming pared 6 bases from V and 4 bases from J, leaving 15 bases between. The CDR3 contains 14 residues. The V gene's germline CDR1 is MNHNS and CDR2 SASEGT. The chain's CDR3 is CASREKVQGYGYTF. CDR3 DNA: TGTGCCAGCAGGGAAAAGGTACAGGGCTATGGCTACACCTTC.

Only a few counts were recorded for this clone. The rearrangement joins TRBV6-5 to TRBJ1-1, with 7 bases matching TRBD1. This CDR3 comprises 16 residues. Germline V gene lookup returns CDR1 MNHEY and CDR2 SVGAGI. The junction had 8 bases not matched to a gene; V was cut back by 0 bases and J by 4 bases. CDR3 in amino acids: CASSYSSTGNPTEAFF. The DNA for the CDR3 is TGTGCCAGCAGTTACTCGTCGACAGGGAATCCCACTGAAGCTTTCTTT.

V gene TRBV4-2 combines with J gene TRBJ2-5, with 9 bases aligning to TRBD1. J lost 3 bases, V lost 5 bases, and 4 bases had no gene match. From germline, CDR1 is LGHNA and CDR2 YNFKEQ. The CDR3 has 14 amino acids. CDR3 in DNA: TGTGCCAGCAGCATGACAGGGGGGAAAGAGACCCAGTACTTC. It specifies CASSMTGGKETQYF.

This chain uses TRBV7-6 with TRBJ1-2, with no clear D. The CDR3 has 16 amino acids. The V gene lost 1 base and the J gene lost 4 bases, with 16 bases spanning the gap. Looked up from germline, CDR1 is SGHVS and CDR2 is FNYEAQ. The CDR3 loop reads CASSLGGSGYGYGYTF. The CDR3 bases are TGTGCCAGCAGCTTAGGAGGGTCGGGGTATGGCTATGGCTACACCTTC.

V gene TRBV5-4 combines with J gene TRBJ2-7; 8 bases align to TRBD2. The CDR3 runs 16 residues. Trimming took 4 bases from V and 1 from J; bases not matched to a gene: 10. CDR1 SGHNT and CDR2 YYREEE come from the germline V gene (reference sequence). The CDR3 DNA is TGTGCCAGCAGCGCCCCGGGGGGGAACCCTTCCTACGAGCAGTACTTC. Translation: CASSAPGGNPSYEQYF.

A few counts support this clone. This chain uses TRBV5-1 with TRBJ1-2, with a possible D match to TRBD1 (6 bases). The V gene lost 0 bases and the J gene lost 10 bases, with 19 bases spanning the gap. CDR3 length: 15 residues. In germline, CDR1 is SGHRS, CDR2 YFSETQ. DNA for the CDR3: TGCGCCAGCAGCTTGGCCCCAACAGGGCAACGCGACTACACCTTC. This codes for CASSLAPTGQRDYTF.

This chain uses TRBV30 with TRBJ1-4; possibly TRBD1 for D (5 bases). With 4 bases removed from V and 7 bases from J, the gap between germline ends came to 13 bases. The CDR3 spans 13 residues. Germline V gene sequence: CDR1 GTSNPN, CDR2 SVGIG (reference sequence). The CDR3 bases are TGTGCCTGGACTAAATGGACAAGTGAAAAACTGTTTTTT. This translates into CAWTKWTSEKLFF.

The chain combines TRBV5-1 with TRBJ2-1; no clear D gene. There are 15 residues in the CDR3. Looked up from germline, CDR1 is SGHRS and CDR2 is YFSETQ. Trimming stripped 4 bases from V and 2 bases from J, with 13 bases between. The CDR3 sequence is CASSVYSTPYNEQFF. DNA of the CDR3: TGCGCCAGCAGCGTCTACAGTACCCCCTACAATGAGCAGTTCTTC.

The rearrangement links TRBV5-4 to TRBJ2-5, with 16 bases that match TRBD2. This CDR3 is built from 16 residues. Germline loops: CDR1 SGHNT, CDR2 YYREEE (reference sequence). V lost 3 bases and J lost 4; bases outside the gene matches: 3. This CDR3 reads CASSWGLAGGRETQYF. The CDR3 DNA reads as TGTGCCAGCAGCTGGGGACTAGCGGGAGGGAGAGAGACCCAGTACTTC.